This T cell receptor beta chain was recovered during a study of cytomegalovirus exposure and HLA in healthy donors. About the research overall: Roughly 180 million T cells yielded some 120 million unique TCR beta sequences in earlier analysis. Study outcomes and limitations: Most CMV-associated TCR beta chains appeared HLA-restricted in a later analysis. The study listed roughly 160 cytomegalovirus-associated TCR beta chains.

Despite likely unrecorded immune exposures, the donors were nominally healthy at the time of sampling. The CDR3 consists of 16 residues. CDR1 and CDR2 (germline): SEHNR, FQNEAQ (reference sequence). Trimming took 0 bases from V and 1 from J; bases not matched to a gene: 5. This clone was found a few times. No antigen is known for it. The PCR had 60 Vbeta and 13 Jbeta primers. TCRdb keeps only in-frame clones here, not all; method: immunoSEQ multiplex PCR. The repertoire holds 130,000 or so clones, about 80% seen once, with more than 7.5% in the top ten. Sequencing used PBMCs. This chain connects TRBV7-9 to TRBJ1-1, with 7 bases lining up with TRBD1. The source is a woman aged 50 to 60 in good health and CMV-seropositive. The CDR3 nucleotides are TGTGCCAGCAGCTTAGCGACAGGGCGAGGGAACACTGAAGCTTTCTTT. Protein product: CASSLATGRGNTEAFF.